The clone carrying this T cell receptor (beta chain) was seen only once. This record comes from a study of high-grade serous ovarian cancer treatment subgroups. Whole-study context: Mean per sample: about 14,000 reads, around 7,300 unique TCR beta rearrangements.

Tumor tissue was taken before any definitive surgery or chemotherapy was given. Sequenced by immunoSEQ multiplex PCR; TCRdb stores in-frame clones only, minus some. Altogether about 4,300 clones are present, approximately 80% being singletons, with the ten largest covering 15% to 20%. V dropped 2 bases and J dropped 7 bases, with 9 bases sitting between them. The CDR3 length is 13 residues. The germline V gene has CDR1 MGHRA and CDR2 YSYEKL. The chain couples TRBV4-1 to TRBJ1-5, with D uncertain. The sample was tumor tissue. This clonotype was sampled from a human donor with high-grade serous ovarian cancer. The CDR3 DNA reads TGCGCCAGCAGCCAATGGGTTGGACAGCCCCAGCATTTT. This codes for CASSQWVGQPQHF.